This T cell receptor beta chain was profiled in a study of cytomegalovirus exposure and HLA in healthy donors. Findings and caveats of the study: By HLA locus, TCR association rates varied in a later analysis, with DRB1 showing the most and HLA-C the fewest.

A multiplex PCR was run with 60 Vbeta primers and 13 Jbeta primers. The repertoire was sequenced with immunoSEQ multiplex PCR; TCRdb's copy has only in-frame clones and lacks some. Of 55,000 to 70,000 clones in the sample, about four fifths are singletons; the top ten hold roughly 7.8%. V shed 5 bases and J 3 bases; nucleotides not matched to a gene: 10. This CDR3 is 15 amino acids long. Germline V CDR1 and CDR2: SEHNR, FQNEAQ (reference sequence). In the case of this clone: The antigen is not known.

This chain uses TRBV7-9 with TRBJ2-7; TRBD1 matches at 7 bases. The sequence derives from a man aged 18-30 years in good health and CMV-seropositive. What was sequenced was PBMCs. Here the CDR3 reads CASSPYRQGYYEQYF. The DNA for the CDR3 is TGTGCCAGCAGCCCTTACCGACAGGGATACTACGAGCAGTACTTC.